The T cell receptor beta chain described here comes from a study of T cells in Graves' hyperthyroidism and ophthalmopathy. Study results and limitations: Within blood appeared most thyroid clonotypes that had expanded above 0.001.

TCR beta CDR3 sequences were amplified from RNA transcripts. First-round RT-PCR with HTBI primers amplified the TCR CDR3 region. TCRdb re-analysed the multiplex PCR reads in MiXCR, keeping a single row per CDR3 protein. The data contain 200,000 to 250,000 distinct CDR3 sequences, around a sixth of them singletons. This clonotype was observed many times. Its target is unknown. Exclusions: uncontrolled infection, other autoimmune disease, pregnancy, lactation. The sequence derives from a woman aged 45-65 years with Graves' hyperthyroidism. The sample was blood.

The CDR3 region has the DNA TGCAGTGCTAGTTTGGAGACCCAGTACTTC. It is translated as CSASLETQYF. V and J are TRBV20-1 and TRBJ2-5, with D hard to call. Trimming took off 3 bases at V and 5 bases at J, with 4 bases between the two ends. The CDR3 loop spans 10 amino acids. Germline values: CDR1 DFQATT, CDR2 SNEGSKA (reference sequence).